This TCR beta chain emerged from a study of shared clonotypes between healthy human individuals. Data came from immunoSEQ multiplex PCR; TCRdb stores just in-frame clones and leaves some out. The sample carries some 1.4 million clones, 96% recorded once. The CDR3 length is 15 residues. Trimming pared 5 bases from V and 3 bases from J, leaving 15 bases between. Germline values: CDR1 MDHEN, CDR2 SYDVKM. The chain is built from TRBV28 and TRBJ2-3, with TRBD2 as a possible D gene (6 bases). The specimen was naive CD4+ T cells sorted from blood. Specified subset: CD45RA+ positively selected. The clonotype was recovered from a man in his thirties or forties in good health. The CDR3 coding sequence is TGTGCCAGCAGTGAGATGCTAGCGCGGACAGATACGCAGTATTTT. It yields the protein CASSEMLARTDTQYF.